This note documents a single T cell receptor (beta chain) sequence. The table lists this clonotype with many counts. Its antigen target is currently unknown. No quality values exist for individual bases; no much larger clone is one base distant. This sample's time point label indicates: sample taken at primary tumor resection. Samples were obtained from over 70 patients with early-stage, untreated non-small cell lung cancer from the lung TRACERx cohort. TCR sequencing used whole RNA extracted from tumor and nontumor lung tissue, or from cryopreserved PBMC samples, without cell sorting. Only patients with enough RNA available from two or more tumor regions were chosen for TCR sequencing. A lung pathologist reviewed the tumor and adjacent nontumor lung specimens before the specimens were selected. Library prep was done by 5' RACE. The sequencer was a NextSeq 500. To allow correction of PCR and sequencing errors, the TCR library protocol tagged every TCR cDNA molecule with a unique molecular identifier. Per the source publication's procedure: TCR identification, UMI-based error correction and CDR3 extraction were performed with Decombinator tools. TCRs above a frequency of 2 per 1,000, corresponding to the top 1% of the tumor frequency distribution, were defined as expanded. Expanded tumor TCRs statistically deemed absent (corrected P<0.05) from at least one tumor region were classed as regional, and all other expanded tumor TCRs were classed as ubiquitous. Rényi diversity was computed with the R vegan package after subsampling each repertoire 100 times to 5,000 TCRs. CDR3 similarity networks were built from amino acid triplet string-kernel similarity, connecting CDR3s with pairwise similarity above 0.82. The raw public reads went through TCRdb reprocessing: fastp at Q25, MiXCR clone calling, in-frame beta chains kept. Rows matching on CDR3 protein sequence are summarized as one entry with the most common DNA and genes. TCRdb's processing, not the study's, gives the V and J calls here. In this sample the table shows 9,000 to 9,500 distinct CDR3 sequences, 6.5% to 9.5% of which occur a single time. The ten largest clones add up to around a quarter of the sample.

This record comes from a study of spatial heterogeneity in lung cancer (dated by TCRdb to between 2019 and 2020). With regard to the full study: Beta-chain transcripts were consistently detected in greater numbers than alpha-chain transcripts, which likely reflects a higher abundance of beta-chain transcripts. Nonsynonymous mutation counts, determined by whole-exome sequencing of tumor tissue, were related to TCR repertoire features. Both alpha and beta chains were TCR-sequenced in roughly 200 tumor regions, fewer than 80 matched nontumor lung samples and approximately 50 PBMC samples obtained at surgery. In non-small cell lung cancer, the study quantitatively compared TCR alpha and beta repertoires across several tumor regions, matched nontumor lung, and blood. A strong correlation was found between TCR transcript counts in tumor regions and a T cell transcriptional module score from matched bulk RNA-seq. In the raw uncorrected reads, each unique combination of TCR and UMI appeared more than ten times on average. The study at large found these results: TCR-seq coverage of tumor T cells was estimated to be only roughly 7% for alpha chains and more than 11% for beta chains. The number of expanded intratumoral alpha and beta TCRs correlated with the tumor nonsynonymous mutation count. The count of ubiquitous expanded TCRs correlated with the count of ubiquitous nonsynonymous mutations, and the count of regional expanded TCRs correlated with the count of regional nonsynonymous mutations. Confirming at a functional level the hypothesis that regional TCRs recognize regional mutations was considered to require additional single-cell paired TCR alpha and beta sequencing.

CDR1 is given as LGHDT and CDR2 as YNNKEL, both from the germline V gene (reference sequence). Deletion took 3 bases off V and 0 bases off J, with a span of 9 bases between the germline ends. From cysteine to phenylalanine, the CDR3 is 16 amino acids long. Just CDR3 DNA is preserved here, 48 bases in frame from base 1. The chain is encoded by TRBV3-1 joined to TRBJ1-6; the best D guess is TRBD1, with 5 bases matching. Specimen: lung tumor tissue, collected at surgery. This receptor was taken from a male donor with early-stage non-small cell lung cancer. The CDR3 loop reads CASSHLDSSYNSPLHF. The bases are TGTGCCAGCAGCCACCTTGACAGCTCCTATAATTCACCCCTCCACTTT. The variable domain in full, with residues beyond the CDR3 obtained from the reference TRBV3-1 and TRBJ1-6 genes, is DTAVSQTPKYLVTQMGNDKSIKCEQNLGHDTMYWYKQDSKKFLKIMFSYNNKELIINETVPNRFSPKSPDKAHLNLHINSLELGDSAVYFCASSHLDSSYNSPLHFGNGTRLTVT.